The 10 T cell receptor beta chains below all came from one sample that was sequenced in a study of STAT5B mutations in CD4+ large granular lymphocyte leukemia. Assay used: immunoSEQ multiplex PCR; TCRdb lists only in-frame clones, some missing. The sample holds fewer than 45,000 clones, 80% to 90% seen once. The sequenced material came from CD4+ T cells from blood buffy coats. The source of these receptors is a human donor in good health.

This chain uses TRBV5-1 with TRBJ2-2, with no clear D. V shed 0 bases and J shed 0 bases, with 9 bases lying between them. Germline V lookup: CDR1 SGHRS, CDR2 YFSETQ. The CDR3 is 16 amino acids. The CDR3: CASSLGPGTNTGELFF. In DNA form, the CDR3 reads TGCGCCAGCAGCTTGGGACCGGGCACGAACACCGGGGAGCTGTTTTTT.

The J gene is TRBJ2-2, the V gene TRBV7-2; D is unclear. V shed 4 bases and J shed 4 bases, with 13 bases lying between them. The CDR3 length is 15 residues. Germline CDR1 reads SGHTA; CDR2 reads FQGNSA. Written as DNA, the CDR3 is TGTGCCAGCAGCTCCCAGCATGGTTCCACCGGGGAGCTGTTTTTT. Its translation is CASSSQHGSTGELFF.

As DNA, the CDR3 is TGCGCCAGCAGCTTGGAGGCGGGGAGGAATGGTGAAGCTTTCTTT. Translated, it gives CASSLEAGRNGEAFF. V and J are TRBV5-1 and TRBJ1-1; D remains unclear. The CDR3 spans 15 residues. With 0 bases removed from V and 7 bases from J, the gap between germline ends came to 16 bases. Germline loops: CDR1 SGHRS, CDR2 YFSETQ.

The rearrangement links TRBV6-1 to TRBJ1-1; D uncertain. The CDR3 is made up of 12 amino acids. CDR1 MNHNS and CDR2 SASEGT come from the germline V gene. The V end was cut by 5 bases, the J end by 4 bases, with 8 bases between. The CDR3 is CASSPRSTEAFF. CDR3 nucleotides: TGTGCCAGCAGTCCCAGGTCCACTGAAGCTTTCTTT.

The V and J genes are TRBV27 and TRBJ2-3; a possible D gene is TRBD2 (6 bases). CDR1 is MNHEY and CDR2 is SMNVEV in the germline V gene (reference sequence). There are 13 residues in the CDR3. CDR3 in amino acids: CISQRVSTDTQYF. Here the CDR3 DNA reads TGTATCTCCCAGCGGGTGAGCACAGATACGCAGTATTTT.

The DNA for the CDR3 is TGCAGTGCTAGGGCCGAGGGAGGCTACACCTTC. Translation gives CSARAEGGYTF. The genes are TRBV20-1 and TRBJ1-2; D is uncertain. The germline CDR1 and CDR2 sequences are DFQATT and SNEGSKA (reference sequence). The V gene lost 3 bases and the J gene lost 8 bases, with 10 bases spanning the gap. This CDR3 has 11 residues.

This clone was seen only once. This chain connects TRBV6-6 to TRBJ2-2; 10 bases agree with TRBD2. Germline V gene sequence: CDR1 MNHNY, CDR2 SVGAGI (reference sequence). This CDR3 has 16 amino acids. The trim removed 6 bases at V and 4 bases at J, leaving 8 bases unmatched. The CDR3 is CASSPKGLAITGELFF. CDR3 nucleotides: TGTGCCAGCAGCCCGAAGGGACTAGCGATCACCGGGGAGCTGTTTTTT.

Only a few counts were recorded for this clone. The V call is TRBV6-1, the J call TRBJ1-2, with D uncertain. The V end lost 0 bases, the J end lost 4 bases, and 9 bases lay between the germline ends. Germline V gives CDR1 MNHNS, CDR2 SASEGT. The CDR3 spans 14 residues. The CDR3 nucleotides are TGTGCCAGCAGTGAAGCATCACCCACCTATGGCTACACCTTC. This gives the protein CASSEASPTYGYTF.

The CDR3 reads CASSPAWEGTEAFF. In DNA form, the CDR3 reads TGTGCCAGCAGCCCGGCGTGGGAGGGCACTGAAGCTTTCTTT. This chain links TRBV7-2 with TRBJ1-1; no definite D call. Trimming pared 5 bases from V and 4 bases from J, leaving 14 bases between. The CDR3 is 14 amino acids. Germline V gene data show CDR1 as SGHTA and CDR2 as FQGNSA.

This clone was observed once. The V call is TRBV28, the J call TRBJ2-1; the match to TRBD1 covers 8 bases. The V gene end was trimmed by 7 bases and the J gene end by 9 bases; junction bases not matched to a gene: 17. CDR1 and CDR2 (germline): MDHEN, SYDVKM. This CDR3 spans 16 amino acids. The CDR3 DNA reads as TGTGCCAGCACCTTTCCAGGGGGCCGAATTCGACCTGAGCAGTTCTTC. It translates to CASTFPGGRIRPEQFF.